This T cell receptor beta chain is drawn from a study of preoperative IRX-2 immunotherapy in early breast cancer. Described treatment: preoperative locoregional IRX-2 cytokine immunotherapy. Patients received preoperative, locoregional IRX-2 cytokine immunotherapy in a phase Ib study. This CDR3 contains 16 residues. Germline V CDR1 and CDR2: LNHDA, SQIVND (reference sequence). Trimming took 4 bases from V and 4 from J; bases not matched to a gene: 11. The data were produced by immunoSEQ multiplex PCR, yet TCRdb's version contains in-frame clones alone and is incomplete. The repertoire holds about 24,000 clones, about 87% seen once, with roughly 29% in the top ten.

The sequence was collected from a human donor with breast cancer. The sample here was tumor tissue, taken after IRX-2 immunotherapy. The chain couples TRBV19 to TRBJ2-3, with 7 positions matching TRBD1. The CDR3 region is CASSTTGYGWADTQYF. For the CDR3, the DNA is TGTGCCAGTAGTACGACAGGGTACGGTTGGGCAGATACGCAGTATTTT.